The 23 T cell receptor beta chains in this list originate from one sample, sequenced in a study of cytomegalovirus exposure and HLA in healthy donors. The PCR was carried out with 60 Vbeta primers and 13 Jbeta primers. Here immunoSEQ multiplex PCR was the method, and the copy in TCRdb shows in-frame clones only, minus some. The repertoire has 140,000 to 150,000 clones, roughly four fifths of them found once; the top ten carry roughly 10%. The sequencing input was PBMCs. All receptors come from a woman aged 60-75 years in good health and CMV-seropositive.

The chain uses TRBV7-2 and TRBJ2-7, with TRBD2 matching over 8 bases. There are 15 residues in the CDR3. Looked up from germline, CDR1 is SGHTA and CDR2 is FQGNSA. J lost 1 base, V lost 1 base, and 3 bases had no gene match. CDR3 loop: CASSLGREGSYEQYF. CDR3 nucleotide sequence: TGTGCCAGCAGCTTAGGACGGGAGGGGTCCTACGAGCAGTACTTC.

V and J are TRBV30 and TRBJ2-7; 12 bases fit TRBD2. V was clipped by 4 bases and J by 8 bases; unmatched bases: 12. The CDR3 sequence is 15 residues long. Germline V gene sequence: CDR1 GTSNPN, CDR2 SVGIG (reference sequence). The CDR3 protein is CAWNLLAGGSSQQYF. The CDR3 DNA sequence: TGTGCCTGGAATCTACTAGCGGGAGGTTCTAGCCAGCAGTACTTC.

The CDR3 sequence is CASSLRVAGGSETQYF. The CDR3 DNA reads TGCGCCAGCAGCCTCCGGGTAGCGGGAGGGTCGGAGACCCAGTACTTC. V usage is TRBV5-1 and J usage is TRBJ2-5; 11 nucleotides agree with TRBD2. The CDR3 consists of 16 residues. Germline V gives CDR1 SGHRS, CDR2 YFSETQ. V gave up 4 bases and J gave up 5 bases; unmatched junction bases: 10.

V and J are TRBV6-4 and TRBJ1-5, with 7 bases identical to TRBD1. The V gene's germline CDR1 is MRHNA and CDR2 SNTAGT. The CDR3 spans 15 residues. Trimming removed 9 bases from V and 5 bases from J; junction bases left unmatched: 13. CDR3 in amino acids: CARDGFGTVYQPQHF. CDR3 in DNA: TGTGCCAGGGACGGGTTCGGGACAGTCTATCAGCCCCAGCATTTT.

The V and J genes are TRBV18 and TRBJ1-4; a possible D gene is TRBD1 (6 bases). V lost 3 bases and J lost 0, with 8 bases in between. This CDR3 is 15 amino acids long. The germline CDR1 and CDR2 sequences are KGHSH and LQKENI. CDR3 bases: TGTGCCAGCTCACCCAGGGGAGCAACTAATGAAAAACTGTTTTTT. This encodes CASSPRGATNEKLFF. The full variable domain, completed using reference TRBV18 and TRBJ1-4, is NAGVMQNPRHLVRRRGQEARLRCSPMKGHSHVYWYRQLPEEGLKFMVYLQKENIIDESGMPKERFSAEFPKEGPSILRIQQVVRGDSAAYFCASSPRGATNEKLFFGSGTQLSVL.

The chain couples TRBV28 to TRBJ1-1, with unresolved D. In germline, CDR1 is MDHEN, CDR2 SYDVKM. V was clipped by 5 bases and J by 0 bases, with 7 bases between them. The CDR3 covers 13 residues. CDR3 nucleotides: TGTGCCAGCAGTCCGCGATTGAACACTGAAGCTTTCTTT. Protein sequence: CASSPRLNTEAFF.

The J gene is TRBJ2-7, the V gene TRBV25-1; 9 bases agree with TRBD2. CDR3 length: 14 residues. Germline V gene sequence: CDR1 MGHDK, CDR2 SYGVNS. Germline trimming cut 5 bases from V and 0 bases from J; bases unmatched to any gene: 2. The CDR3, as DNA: TGTGCCAGCAGTTTAGCGGGGGCCTCCTACGAGCAGTACTTC. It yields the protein CASSLAGASYEQYF.

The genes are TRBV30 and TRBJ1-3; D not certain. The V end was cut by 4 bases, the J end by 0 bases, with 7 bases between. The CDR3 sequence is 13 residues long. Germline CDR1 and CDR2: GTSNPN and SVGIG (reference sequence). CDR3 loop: CAWMRISGNTIYF. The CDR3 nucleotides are TGTGCCTGGATGAGAATCTCTGGAAACACCATATATTTT. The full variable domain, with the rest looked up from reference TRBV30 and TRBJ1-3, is SQTIHQWPATLVQPVGSPLSLECTVEGTSNPNLYWYRQAAGRGLQLLFYSVGIGQISSEVPQNLSASRPQDRQFILSSKKLLLSDSGFYLCAWMRISGNTIYFGEGSWLTVV.

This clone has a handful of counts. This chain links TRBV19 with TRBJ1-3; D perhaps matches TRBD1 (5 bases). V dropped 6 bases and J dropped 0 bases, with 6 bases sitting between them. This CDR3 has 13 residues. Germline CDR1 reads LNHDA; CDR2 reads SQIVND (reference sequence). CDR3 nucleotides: TGTGCCAGTAGGACAGACTCTGGAAACACCATATATTTT. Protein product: CASRTDSGNTIYF.

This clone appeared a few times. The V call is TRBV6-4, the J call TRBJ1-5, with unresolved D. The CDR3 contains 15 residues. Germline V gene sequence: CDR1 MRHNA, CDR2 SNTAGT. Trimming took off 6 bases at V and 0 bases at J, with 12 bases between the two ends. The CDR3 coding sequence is TGTGCCAGCAGCCCCGTCGGAGGTAGCAATCAGCCCCAGCATTTT. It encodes CASSPVGGSNQPQHF.

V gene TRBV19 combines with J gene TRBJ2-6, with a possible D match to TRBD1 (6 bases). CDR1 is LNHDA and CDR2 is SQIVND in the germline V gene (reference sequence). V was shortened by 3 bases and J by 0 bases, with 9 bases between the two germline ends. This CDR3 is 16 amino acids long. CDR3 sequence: CASSMGHFSGANVLTF. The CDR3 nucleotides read TGTGCCAGTAGTATGGGACACTTCTCTGGGGCCAACGTCCTGACTTTC.

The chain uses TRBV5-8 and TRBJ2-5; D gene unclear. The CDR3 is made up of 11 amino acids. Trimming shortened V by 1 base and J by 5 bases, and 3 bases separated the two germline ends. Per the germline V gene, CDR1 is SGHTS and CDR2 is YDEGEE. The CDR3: CASSLRETQYF. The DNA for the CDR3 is TGTGCCAGCAGCTTGCGGGAGACCCAGTACTTC.

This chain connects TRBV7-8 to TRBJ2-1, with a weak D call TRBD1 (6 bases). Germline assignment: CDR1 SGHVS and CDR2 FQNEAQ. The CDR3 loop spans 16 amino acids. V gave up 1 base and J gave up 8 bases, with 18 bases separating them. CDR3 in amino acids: CASSLVLSGGPDEQFF. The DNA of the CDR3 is TGTGCCAGCAGCTTAGTTCTAAGTGGGGGCCCCGATGAGCAGTTCTTC.

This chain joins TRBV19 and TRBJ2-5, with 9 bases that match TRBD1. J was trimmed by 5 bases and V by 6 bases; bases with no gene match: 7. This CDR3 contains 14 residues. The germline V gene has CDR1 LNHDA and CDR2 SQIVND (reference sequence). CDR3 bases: TGTGCCAGTAGCATACAGGGGGCCGGCGAGACCCAGTACTTC. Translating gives CASSIQGAGETQYF.

The CDR3 loop is CASSYSAGRETQYF. The CDR3 bases are TGTGCCAGCAGTTACTCGGCGGGCAGAGAGACCCAGTACTTC. The gene calls are TRBV6-5 and TRBJ2-5; maybe TRBD2 (5 bases). Looked up from germline, CDR1 is MNHEY and CDR2 is SVGAGI. V dropped 0 bases and J dropped 4 bases, with 9 bases sitting between them. CDR3 length: 14 amino acids.

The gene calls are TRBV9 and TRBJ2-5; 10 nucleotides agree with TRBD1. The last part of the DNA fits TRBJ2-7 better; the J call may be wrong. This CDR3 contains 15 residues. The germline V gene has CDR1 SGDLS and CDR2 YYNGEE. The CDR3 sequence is CASSHRDRGWYEQYF. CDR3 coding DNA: TGTGCCAGCAGCCACCGGGACAGGGGATGGTACGAGCAGTACTTC.

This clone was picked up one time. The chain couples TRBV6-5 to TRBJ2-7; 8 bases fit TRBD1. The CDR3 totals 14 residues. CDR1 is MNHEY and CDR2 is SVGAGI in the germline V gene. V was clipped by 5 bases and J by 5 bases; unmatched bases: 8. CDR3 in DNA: TGTGCCAGCAGTCTCACAGGGGGGATAGACGAGCAGTACTTC. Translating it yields CASSLTGGIDEQYF.

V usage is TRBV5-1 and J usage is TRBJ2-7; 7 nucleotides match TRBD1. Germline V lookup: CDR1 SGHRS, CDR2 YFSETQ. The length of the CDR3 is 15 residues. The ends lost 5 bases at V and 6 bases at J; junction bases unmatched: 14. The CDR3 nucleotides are TGCGCCAGCAGACCCTGGGACAGTATCTCTATCGAGCAGTACTTC. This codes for CASRPWDSISIEQYF.

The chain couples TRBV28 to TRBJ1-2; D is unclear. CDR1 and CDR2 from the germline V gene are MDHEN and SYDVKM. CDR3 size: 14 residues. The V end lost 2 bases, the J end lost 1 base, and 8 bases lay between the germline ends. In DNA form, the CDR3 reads TGTGCCAGCAGTTTAGCGCGGGGTAACTATGGCTACACCTTC. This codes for CASSLARGNYGYTF.

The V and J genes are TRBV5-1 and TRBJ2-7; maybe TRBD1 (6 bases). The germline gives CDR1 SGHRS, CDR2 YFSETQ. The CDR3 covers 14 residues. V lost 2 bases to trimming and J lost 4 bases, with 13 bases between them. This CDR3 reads CASSLAWGRYEQYF. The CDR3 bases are TGCGCCAGCAGCTTAGCTTGGGGGCGATACGAGCAGTACTTC.

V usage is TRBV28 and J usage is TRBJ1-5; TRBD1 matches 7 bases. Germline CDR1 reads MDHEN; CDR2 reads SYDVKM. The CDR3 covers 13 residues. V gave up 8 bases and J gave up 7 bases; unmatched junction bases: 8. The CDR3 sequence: CASGYNRGQPQHF. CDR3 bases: TGTGCCAGCGGATACAACAGGGGCCAGCCCCAGCATTTT.

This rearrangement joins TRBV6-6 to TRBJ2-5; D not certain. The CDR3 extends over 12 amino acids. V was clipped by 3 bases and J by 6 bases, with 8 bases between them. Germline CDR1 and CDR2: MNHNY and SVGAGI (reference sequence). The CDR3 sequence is CASSYLEKTQYF. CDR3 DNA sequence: TGTGCCAGCAGTTATCTAGAGAAGACCCAGTACTTC.

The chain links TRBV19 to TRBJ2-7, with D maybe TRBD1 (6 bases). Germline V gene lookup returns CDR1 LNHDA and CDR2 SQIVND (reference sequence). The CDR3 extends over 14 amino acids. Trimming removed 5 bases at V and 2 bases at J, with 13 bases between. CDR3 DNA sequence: TGTGCCAGTAGTTTACAGGGTCCAACCTACGAGCAGTACTTC. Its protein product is CASSLQGPTYEQYF. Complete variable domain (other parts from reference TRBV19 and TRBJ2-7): DGGITQSPKYLFRKEGQNVTLSCEQNLNHDAMYWYRQDPGQGLRLIYYSQIVNDFQKGDIAEGYSVSREKKESFPLTVTSAQKNPTAFYLCASSLQGPTYEQYFGPGTRLTVT.